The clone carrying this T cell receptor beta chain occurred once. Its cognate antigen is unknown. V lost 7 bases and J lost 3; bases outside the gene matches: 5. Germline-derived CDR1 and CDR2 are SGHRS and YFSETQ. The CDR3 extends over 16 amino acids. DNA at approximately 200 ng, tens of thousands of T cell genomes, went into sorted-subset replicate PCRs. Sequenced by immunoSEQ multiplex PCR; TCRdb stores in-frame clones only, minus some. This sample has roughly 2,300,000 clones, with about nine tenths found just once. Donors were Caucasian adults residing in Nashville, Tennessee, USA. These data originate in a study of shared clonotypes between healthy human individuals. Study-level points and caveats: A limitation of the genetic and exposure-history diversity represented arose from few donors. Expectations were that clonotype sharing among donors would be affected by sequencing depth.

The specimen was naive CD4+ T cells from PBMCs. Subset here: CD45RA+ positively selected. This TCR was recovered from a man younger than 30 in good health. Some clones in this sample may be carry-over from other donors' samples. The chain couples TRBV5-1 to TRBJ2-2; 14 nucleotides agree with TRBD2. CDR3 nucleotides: TGCGCCAGCGGGACTAGCGGGAGTTCTTACACCGGGGAGCTGTTTTTT. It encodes CASGTSGSSYTGELFF. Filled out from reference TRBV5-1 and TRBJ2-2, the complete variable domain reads KAGVTQTPRYLIKTRGQQVTLSCSPISGHRSVSWYQQTPGQGLQFLFEYFSETQRNKGNFPGRFSGRQFSNSRSEMNVSTLELGDSALYLCASGTSGSSYTGELFFGEGSRLTVL.